Following are 21 T cell receptor beta chains from one sample sequenced in a study of T cells in Graves' hyperthyroidism and ophthalmopathy. RNA transcripts provided the source from which TCR beta CDR3 regions were amplified. With the HTBI primer set, the TCR CDR3 went through a first round of RT-PCR. MiXCR, run by TCRdb on the multiplex PCR reads, gives a single entry per CDR3 protein. This table has about 500,000 distinct CDR3 sequences, about 16% appearing once. The sequencing sample was made of blood. Source of these receptors: a woman under 40 with Graves' ophthalmopathy.

The chain employs TRBV6-1 and TRBJ2-5; D call uncertain. Trimming cost V 6 bases and J 2 bases, with 16 bases left between them. The CDR3 length is 15 residues. The germline gives CDR1 MNHNS, CDR2 SASEGT. The CDR3 DNA is TGTGCCAGCAGCCGGGTGTGGCAGACACAAGAGACCCAGTACTTC. Its translation is CASSRVWQTQETQYF.

The chain joins TRBV4-2 to TRBJ2-7, with D possibly matching TRBD2 (6 bases). Between the trimmed V and J ends, which lost 0 bases and 5 bases, there was a span of 11 bases. The germline gives CDR1 LGHNA, CDR2 YNFKEQ. CDR3 length: 14 amino acids. The CDR3 DNA reads TGTGCCAGCAGCCAAGATAAGCTAGCGCACGAGCAGTACTTC. Protein product: CASSQDKLAHEQYF.

The chain carries TRBV27 and TRBJ2-1; 14 bases fit TRBD2. V shed 5 bases and J 4 bases; nucleotides not matched to a gene: 7. This CDR3 has 17 residues. Germline V CDR1 and CDR2: MNHEY, SMNVEV (reference sequence). CDR3 nucleotides: TGTGCCAGCAGTCCTAGACTAGCGGGAGGGATGTACAATGAGCAGTTCTTC. Translating it yields CASSPRLAGGMYNEQFF.

This rearrangement joins TRBV29-1 to TRBJ1-6, with 8 bases lining up with TRBD1. The V gene end was trimmed by 7 bases and the J gene end by 7 bases; junction bases not matched to a gene: 3. From germline, CDR1 is SQVTM and CDR2 ANQGSEA. The CDR3 contains 12 residues. CDR3 residues: CSAGQENSPLHF. CDR3 nucleotide sequence: TGCAGCGCGGGACAGGAAAATTCACCCCTCCACTTT.

The table lists this clonotype with many counts. A much larger clone differs by one base, so this may be a read error. V usage is TRBV11-2 and J usage is TRBJ1-1; D not resolved. The V end was cut by 3 bases, the J end by 3 bases, with 2 bases between. Germline values: CDR1 SGHAT, CDR2 FQNNGV. The CDR3 is 11 amino acids. This chain's CDR3 is CASSFHTEAFF. The DNA for the CDR3 is TGTGCCAGCAGCTTCCACACTGAAGCTTTCTTT.

This clonotype was observed many times. The chain has TRBV20-1 and TRBJ2-7, with unresolved D. Germline V gene lookup returns CDR1 DFQATT and CDR2 SNEGSKA (reference sequence). V was cut by 5 bases and J by 6 bases, with 11 bases left in between. This CDR3 has 11 amino acids. The CDR3 bases are TGCAGTGCTCGTGGGGTATCCGAGCAGTACTTC. Translated, it gives CSARGVSEQYF.

This clonotype was detected a few times. The CDR3 loop reads CASSSGTGVADTQYF. The CDR3 bases are TGTGCCAGCAGCTCCGGGACAGGGGTTGCAGATACGCAGTATTTT. The chain employs TRBV7-8 and TRBJ2-3, with 10 bases lining up with TRBD1. Looked up from germline, CDR1 is SGHVS and CDR2 is FQNEAQ. The V gene end was trimmed by 4 bases and the J gene end by 4 bases; junction bases not matched to a gene: 5. CDR3 length: 15 amino acids. Variable domain in full (rest from reference TRBV7-8 and TRBJ2-3): GAGVSQSPRYKVAKRGQDVALRCDPISGHVSLFWYQQALGQGPEFLTYFQNEAQLDKSGLPSDRFFAERPEGSVSTLKIQRTQQEDSAVYLCASSSGTGVADTQYFGPGTRLTVL.

There are many counts of this clonotype. The CDR3, as DNA: TGCAGCGTTGGGGACCCCGGGACAGGGCGGGATGAGCAGTTCTTC. Its translation is CSVGDPGTGRDEQFF. The rearrangement links TRBV29-1 to TRBJ2-1, with 9 nucleotides matching TRBD1. Looked up from germline, CDR1 is SQVTM and CDR2 is ANQGSEA. Losses at the gene ends were 4 bases for V and 8 bases for J; bases not matched to a gene: 12. CDR3 size: 15 residues.

This clonotype was observed many times. The chain links TRBV18 to TRBJ1-1; D unresolved. The CDR3 is 15 residues long. Trimming left V 3 bases short and J 4 bases short, with 15 bases between. Per germline, CDR1 KGHSH and CDR2 LQKENI. CDR3 coding DNA: TGTGCCAGCTCACCGCCCCATCAAATGGGCACTGAAGCTTTCTTT. Translation: CASSPPHQMGTEAFF.

This clonotype was recorded many times. The chain carries TRBV2 and TRBJ2-1; 9 bases line up with TRBD2. This CDR3 has 19 amino acids. Germline V gives CDR1 SNHLY, CDR2 FYNNEI. Trimming took 10 bases from V and 1 from J; bases not matched to a gene: 20. The CDR3 reads CATTEASGTNVMSYNEQFF. In DNA, the CDR3 is TGTGCCACCACAGAAGCTAGCGGGACAAATGTGATGTCCTACAATGAGCAGTTCTTC.

This clonotype was seen only a few times. This chain connects TRBV11-3 to TRBJ2-3; 7 nucleotides align to TRBD2. The CDR3 extends over 13 amino acids. After removal of 6 bases from V and 3 bases from J, the junction contained 3 bases not matched to a gene. In germline, CDR1 is SGHNT, CDR2 YENEEA. The CDR3 DNA reads as TGTGCCAGCAGGCCAGCGGGAACAGATACGCAGTATTTT. Translated, it gives CASRPAGTDTQYF.

This clonotype showed up just a few times. The CDR3, as DNA: TGTGCCAGCAGCTTTGGGACCTACGAGCAGTACTTC. Protein: CASSFGTYEQYF. The chain has TRBV5-4 and TRBJ2-7; unclear D gene. The germline V gene has CDR1 SGHNT and CDR2 YYREEE (reference sequence). Trimming removed 2 bases at V and 2 bases at J, with 5 bases between. This CDR3 contains 12 residues.

Many counts were recorded for this clonotype. This chain joins TRBV7-9 and TRBJ2-7; D is tentatively TRBD1 or TRBD2 (5 bases each). Germline CDR1 SEHNR, CDR2 FQNEAQ (reference sequence). The CDR3 has 14 amino acids. V was pared by 5 bases and J by 4 bases, with 15 bases between. The chain's CDR3 is CASSAQTGRYEQYF. CDR3 DNA sequence: TGTGCCAGCAGCGCTCAAACGGGGCGGTACGAGCAGTACTTC.

This clonotype came up many times. V is TRBV9 and J is TRBJ2-7, with D possibly being TRBD1 (5 bases). Per the germline V gene, CDR1 is SGDLS and CDR2 is YYNGEE. Trimming stripped 4 bases from V and 5 bases from J, with 7 bases between. The CDR3 sequence is 11 residues long. The chain's CDR3 is CASSRGHEQYF. CDR3 DNA: TGTGCCAGCAGCAGGGGCCACGAGCAGTACTTC. The full variable domain, its missing parts supplied by reference TRBV9 and TRBJ2-7, is DSGVTQTPKHLITATGQRVTLRCSPRSGDLSVYWYQQSLDQGLQFLIQYYNGEERAKGNILERFSAQQFPDLHSELNLSSLELGDSALYFCASSRGHEQYFGPGTRLTVT.

In its sample, this clonotype was seen a few times. V and J are TRBV7-9 and TRBJ2-7, with no clear D. Germline V gene lookup returns CDR1 SEHNR and CDR2 FQNEAQ (reference sequence). CDR3 length: 16 amino acids. The V gene lost 1 base and the J gene lost 0 bases, with 13 bases spanning the gap. CDR3 sequence reads: CASSLDSRTSSYEQYF. CDR3 DNA: TGTGCCAGCAGCTTAGATAGCAGAACCAGCTCCTACGAGCAGTACTTC.

The V gene is TRBV10-3, the J gene TRBJ1-2; D unresolved. This CDR3 is 14 amino acids long. Germline V gene data show CDR1 as ENHRY and CDR2 as SYGVKD. Trimming took off 1 base at V and 7 bases at J, with 13 bases between the two ends. DNA of the CDR3: TGTGCCATCAGTGAGTACGAAAGGGTTGTTGGCTACACCTTC. This codes for CAISEYERVVGYTF.

This clonotype was detected many times. The rearrangement uses TRBV30 and TRBJ1-1; TRBD1 is a possible D gene (6 bases). The CDR3 runs 14 residues. The V end was cut by 0 bases, the J end by 4 bases, with 12 bases between. CDR1 and CDR2 (germline): GTSNPN, SVGIG (reference sequence). The chain's CDR3 is CAWSVDRTGTEAFF. CDR3 DNA: TGTGCCTGGAGTGTAGACAGGACTGGCACTGAAGCTTTCTTT.

At least ten counts were recorded for this clonotype. V usage is TRBV20-1 and J usage is TRBJ2-7; 8 nucleotides line up with TRBD2. V dropped 1 base and J dropped 6; count of bases not matched to a gene: 11. Germline-derived CDR1 and CDR2 are DFQATT and SNEGSKA (reference sequence). The CDR3 covers 15 residues. In DNA form, the CDR3 reads TGCAGTGCTAGAGCCGGTAGCGGGGCCTTGGGCGAGCAGTACTTC. Translated, it gives CSARAGSGALGEQYF.

This clonotype was observed many times. The V gene is TRBV10-1, the J gene TRBJ1-1; tentatively, D is TRBD1 (6 bases). Germline lookup yields CDR1 WNHNN and CDR2 SYGVQD (reference sequence). The CDR3 runs 14 residues. Trimming removed 3 bases from V and 5 bases from J, with 13 bases in between. The CDR3 DNA reads TGCGCCAGCAGTGAACCGGGGGCCGGGACTGAAGCTTTCTTT. Protein: CASSEPGAGTEAFF.

V and J are TRBV4-1 and TRBJ1-1; 7 bases match TRBD1. Germline lookup yields CDR1 MGHRA and CDR2 YSYEKL. J lost 0 bases, V lost 7 bases, and 5 bases had no gene match. The CDR3 sequence is 14 residues long. CDR3 DNA sequence: TGCGCCAGCAACAACAGGGGAATGAACACTGAAGCTTTCTTT. It specifies CASNNRGMNTEAFF.

This clonotype was detected only a few times. V gene TRBV15 combines with J gene TRBJ1-2; D remains ambiguous. Trimming took off 0 bases at V and 6 bases at J, with 11 bases between the two ends. The CDR3 is 14 residues long. Germline CDR1 is LNHNV and CDR2 is YYDKDF (reference sequence). The CDR3 here is CATSRDLAANGYTF. CDR3 DNA sequence: TGTGCCACCAGCAGAGATTTGGCAGCTAATGGCTACACCTTC.